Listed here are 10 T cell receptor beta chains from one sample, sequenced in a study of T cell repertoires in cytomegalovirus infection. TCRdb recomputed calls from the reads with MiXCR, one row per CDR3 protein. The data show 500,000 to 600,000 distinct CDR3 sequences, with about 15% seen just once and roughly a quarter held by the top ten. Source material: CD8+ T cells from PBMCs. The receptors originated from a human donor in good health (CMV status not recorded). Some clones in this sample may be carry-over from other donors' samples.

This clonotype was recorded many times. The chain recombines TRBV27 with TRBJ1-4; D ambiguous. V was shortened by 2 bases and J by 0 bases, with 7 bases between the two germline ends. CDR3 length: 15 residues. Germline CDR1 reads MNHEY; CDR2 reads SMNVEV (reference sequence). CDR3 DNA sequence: TGTGCCAGCAGTTTAAATACCGCAACTAATGAAAAACTGTTTTTT. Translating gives CASSLNTATNEKLFF.

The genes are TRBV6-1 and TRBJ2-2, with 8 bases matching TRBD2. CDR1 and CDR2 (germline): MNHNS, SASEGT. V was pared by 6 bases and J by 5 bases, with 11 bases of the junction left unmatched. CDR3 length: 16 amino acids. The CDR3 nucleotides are TGTGCCAGCAGCTCCTTCGGGGGGGCGCATACCGGGGAGCTGTTTTTT. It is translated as CASSSFGGAHTGELFF.

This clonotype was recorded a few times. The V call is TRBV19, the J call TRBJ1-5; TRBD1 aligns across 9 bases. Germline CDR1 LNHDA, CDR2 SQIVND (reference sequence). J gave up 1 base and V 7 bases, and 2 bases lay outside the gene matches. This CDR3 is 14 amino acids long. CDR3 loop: CASMTGGSNQPQHF. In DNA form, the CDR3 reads TGTGCCAGTATGACAGGGGGAAGCAATCAGCCCCAGCATTTT.

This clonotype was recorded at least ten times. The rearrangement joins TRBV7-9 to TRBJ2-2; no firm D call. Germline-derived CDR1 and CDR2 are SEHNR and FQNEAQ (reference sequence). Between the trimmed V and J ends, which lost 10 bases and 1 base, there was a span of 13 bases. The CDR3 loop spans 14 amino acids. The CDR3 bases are TGTGCCAATGACCCCTGGGGGAACACCGGGGAGCTGTTTTTT. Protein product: CANDPWGNTGELFF. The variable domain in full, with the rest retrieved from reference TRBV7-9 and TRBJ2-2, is DTGVSQNPRHKITKRGQNVTFRCDPISEHNRLYWYRQTLGQGPEFLTYFQNEAQLEKSRLLSDRFSAERPKGSFSTLEIQRTEQGDSAMYLCANDPWGNTGELFFGEGSRLTVL.

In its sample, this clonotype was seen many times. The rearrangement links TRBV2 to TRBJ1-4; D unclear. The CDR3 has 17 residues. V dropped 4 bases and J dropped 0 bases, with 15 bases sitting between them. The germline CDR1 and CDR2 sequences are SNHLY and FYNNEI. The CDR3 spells CASSGTRVVPTNEKLFF. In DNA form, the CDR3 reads TGTGCCAGCAGTGGAACACGAGTCGTACCAACTAATGAAAAACTGTTTTTT.

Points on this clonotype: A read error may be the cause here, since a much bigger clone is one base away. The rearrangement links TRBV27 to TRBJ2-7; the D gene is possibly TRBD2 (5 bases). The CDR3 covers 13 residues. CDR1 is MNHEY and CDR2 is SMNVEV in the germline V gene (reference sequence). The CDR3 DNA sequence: TGTCCCAGCAGTTTTGGTAGCGTGAGGGAGCAGTACTTC. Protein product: CPSSFGSVREQYF.

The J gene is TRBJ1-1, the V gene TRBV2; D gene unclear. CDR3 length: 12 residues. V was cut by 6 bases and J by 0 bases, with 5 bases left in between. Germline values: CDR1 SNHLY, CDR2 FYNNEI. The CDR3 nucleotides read TGTGCCAGCAGGCAAATGAACACTGAAGCTTTCTTT. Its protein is CASRQMNTEAFF. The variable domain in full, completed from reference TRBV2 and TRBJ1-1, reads EPEVTQTPSHQVTQMGQEVILRCVPISNHLYFYWYRQILGQKVEFLVSFYNNEISEKSEIFDDQFSVERPDGSNFTLKIRSTKLEDSAMYFCASRQMNTEAFFGQGTRLTVV.

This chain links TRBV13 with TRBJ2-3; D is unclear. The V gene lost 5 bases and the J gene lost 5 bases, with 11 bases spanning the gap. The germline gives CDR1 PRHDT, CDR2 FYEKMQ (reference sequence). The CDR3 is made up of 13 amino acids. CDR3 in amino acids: CASSPRMGDTQYF. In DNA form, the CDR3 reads TGTGCCAGCAGCCCTCGAATGGGAGATACGCAGTATTTT.

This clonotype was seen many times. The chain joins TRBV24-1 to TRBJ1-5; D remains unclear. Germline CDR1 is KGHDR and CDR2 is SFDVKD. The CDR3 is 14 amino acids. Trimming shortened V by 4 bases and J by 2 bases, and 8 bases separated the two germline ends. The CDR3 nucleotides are TGTGCCACCAGTGACAGTTTCGGCAATCAGCCCCAGCATTTT. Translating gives CATSDSFGNQPQHF.

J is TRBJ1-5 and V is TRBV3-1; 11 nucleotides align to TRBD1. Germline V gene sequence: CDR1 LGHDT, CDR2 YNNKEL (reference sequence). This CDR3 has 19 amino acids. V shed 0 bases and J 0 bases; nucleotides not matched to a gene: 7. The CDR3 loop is CASSQDRTGGGHSNQPQHF. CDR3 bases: TGTGCCAGCAGCCAAGACCGGACAGGGGGCGGACATAGCAATCAGCCCCAGCATTTT.